The present TCR beta chain was sequenced within a study of CD8 T cells in Susac syndrome. After extraction with the RNeasy kit, about 0.45 to 1 ug of the RNA was reverse transcribed using random hexamers. TCRdb passed the immunoSEQ multiplex PCR reads through MiXCR, listing each CDR3 protein once. The sample lists hundreds of thousands of distinct CDR3 sequences, 90% to 96% occurring once. This CDR3 region has 13 residues. Germline CDR1 is MNHEY and CDR2 is SMNVEV (reference sequence). V lost 3 bases and J lost 4, with 9 bases in between. The genes are TRBV27 and TRBJ1-1, with D hard to call. Sample: CD4+ T cells from PBMCs. The sequence was obtained from a human donor with Susac syndrome. CDR3: CASSFREGTEAFF. The CDR3 region has the DNA TGTGCCAGCAGTTTTCGGGAGGGCACTGAAGCTTTCTTT.